This T cell receptor (beta chain) stems from a study of tumor-infiltrating lymphocytes in primary liver carcinoma. At the level of the study: Ranging in age from 30 to 69 years, the patients were men and women.

Regarding this clonotype: The antigen remains undetermined. An end of the junction differs from the germline gene, which may be a read error.

A primer in the constant region served to generate TCR beta cDNA from 500 to 600 ng of total RNA. A slightly modified ARM-PCR protocol with three nested multiplex PCR rounds produced these TCR beta libraries. Use of TRBV1-TRBV30 forward primers with a C-beta reverse primer characterized the first two PCR rounds, which lasted around 9 cycles each. TCRdb independently ran MiXCR on the multiplex PCR reads; one entry per CDR3 protein. Found here are about 78,000 distinct CDR3 sequences, about 70% of them singletons; the top ten hold 25% to 35%. The CDR3 runs 15 residues. Germline V lookup: CDR1 MNHNS, CDR2 SASEGT. The source material, 20-30 mg of unsorted bulk tissue, was used to co-extract RNA and DNA. The study, taken as a whole, reports: Representation across all five tumor regions was limited to only about 7-24% of top clones. Relative to blood, tumors carried a significantly larger fraction of the repertoire in their top 250 clones (p = 0.039).

The receptor's source is a man aged 35 to 55 with primary liver carcinoma and hepatitis B virus infection. Sequencing was done on a sample of liver tumor tissue from sampling region 4. Subset reported: tumor region T4, right-lateral pole. V and J are TRBV6-1 and TRBJ2-7, with 12 bases that match TRBD2. In DNA, the CDR3 is TGTGCCGGCAGTGAATGGACTAGCGGGAATGACGAGCAGTATTTC. Its protein is CAGSEWTSGNDEQYF.